This T cell receptor beta chain comes out of a study of response to subunit inactivated influenza vaccine. In germline, CDR1 is MNHNS, CDR2 SASEGT. Trimming took 8 bases from V and 4 from J, leaving 19 bases between them. The CDR3 length is 15 residues. Study-wide results and caveats: T cells newly recruited by each seasonal influenza vaccination are few, the authors suggested.

A word on this clonotype: The antigen is undetermined.

TCRdb analysed the RT-PCR reads with MiXCR anew, one entry per CDR3 protein. The sample records about 650,000 distinct CDR3 sequences, around 13% being singletons. The receptor's source is a man between 45 and 60 years old who received an inactivated influenza vaccine. The sequences come from PBMCs from blood, collected less than 15 days before vaccination. The V gene is TRBV6-1, the J gene TRBJ2-3, with D maybe TRBD2 (5 bases). CDR3 sequence reads: CASRNPGSSPDTQYF. The CDR3 DNA sequence: TGTGCCAGCCGAAACCCGGGATCTAGTCCAGATACGCAGTATTTT.